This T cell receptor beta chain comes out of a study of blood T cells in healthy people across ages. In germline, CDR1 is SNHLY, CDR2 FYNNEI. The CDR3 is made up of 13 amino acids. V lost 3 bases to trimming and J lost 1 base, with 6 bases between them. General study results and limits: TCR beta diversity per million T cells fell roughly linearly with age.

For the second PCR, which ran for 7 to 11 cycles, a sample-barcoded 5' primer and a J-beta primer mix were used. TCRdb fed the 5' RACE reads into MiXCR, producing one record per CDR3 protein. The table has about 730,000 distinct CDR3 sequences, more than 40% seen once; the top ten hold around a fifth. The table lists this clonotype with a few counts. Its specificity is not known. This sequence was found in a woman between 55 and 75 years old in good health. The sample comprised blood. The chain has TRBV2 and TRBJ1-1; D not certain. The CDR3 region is CASSDLGNTEAFF. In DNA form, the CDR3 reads TGTGCCAGCAGTGATTTGGGGAACACTGAAGCTTTCTTT.